The rows below give T cell receptor beta chains drawn from one sample of a study of naive and memory T cell subsets. Using its own MiXCR run on the UMI-ligation and nested PCR reads, TCRdb lists one record per CDR3 protein. The table shows approximately 80,000 distinct CDR3 sequences, with about 10% occurring only once. The sequenced sample consisted of naive CD8+ T cells from blood. Receptor source: a human donor in good health. Both conserved end residues are part of each CDR3. The order of the fields is V gene, clone size, J gene, D gene, CDR3 protein, CDR3 DNA. The D gene is left open where the match is weak. Size tells how often a clone was seen (once, few, many) or the class of an expanded clone, and some rows leave it out.

>TRBV27|.|TRBJ2-5|.
CASSLDRRQTQYF
TGTGCCAGCAGTTTAGACAGACGGCAGACCCAGTACTTC
>TRBV12-5|many|TRBJ2-7|.
CASGLWGSSYEQYF
TGTGCTAGTGGTTTATGGGGGAGCTCCTACGAGCAGTACTTC
>TRBV19|few|TRBJ2-4|.
CASSIGWGAKNIQYF
TGTGCCAGTAGTATAGGGTGGGGGGCCAAAAACATTCAGTACTTC
>TRBV6-1|.|TRBJ2-7|TRBD1
CASSEYIPQTGGYEQYF
TGTGCCAGCAGTGAATATATTCCCCAGACAGGGGGCTACGAGCAGTACTTC
>TRBV7-6|many|TRBJ2-5|TRBD1
CASSLAGWDRTQETQYF
TGTGCCAGCAGCTTAGCGGGCTGGGACAGGACCCAAGAGACCCAGTACTTC
>TRBV27|many|TRBJ2-1|TRBD1
CASRDRGLGNEQFF
TGTGCCAGCAGAGACAGGGGGCTGGGCAATGAGCAGTTCTTC
>TRBV5-4|.|TRBJ1-1|TRBD1
CASSKTDRAEF
TGTGCCAGCAGCAAAACCGACAGGGCCGAATTT
>TRBV28|many|TRBJ1-1|TRBD1
CASSTREGARTEAFF
TGTGCCAGCAGTACTCGGGAGGGGGCGCGAACTGAAGCTTTCTTT
>TRBV11-2|.|TRBJ2-3|.
CASSFKAHTDTQYF
TGTGCCAGCAGCTTCAAGGCTCACACAGATACGCAGTATTTT
>TRBV4-1|few|TRBJ2-4|TRBD2
CASSQEWLAGSKNIQYF
TGCGCCAGCAGCCAAGAATGGCTAGCGGGGTCCAAAAACATTCAGTACTTC
>TRBV4-1|few|TRBJ1-1|.
CASSARSIQGNTEAFF
TGCGCCAGCAGCGCACGATCTATTCAGGGGAACACTGAAGCTTTCTTT
>TRBV6-5|few|TRBJ2-1|.
CASSYSWPGEEQFF
TGTGCCAGCAGTTACTCTTGGCCGGGGGAGGAGCAGTTCTTC
>TRBV14|.|TRBJ2-7|.
CASSQETESDEQYF
TGTGCCAGCAGCCAAGAAACAGAATCAGACGAGCAGTACTTC
>TRBV12-3/TRBV12-4|.|TRBJ1-1|TRBD1
CASTIKQGLVTEAFF
TGTGCCAGCACCATAAAACAGGGGCTGGTCACTGAAGCTTTCTTT
>TRBV20-1|few|TRBJ2-7|.
CSARGNVGSRKAPYEQYF
TGCAGTGCTAGGGGTAATGTTGGATCGCGGAAGGCTCCCTACGAGCAGTACTTC